The T cell receptor beta chain under discussion was sequenced for a study of T cells in localized non-small cell lung cancer. General study findings and limits: Analysis by sequencing included only one tumor region, so heterogeneity remains possible. Uninvolved nearby lung showed the greatest T cell clonality, exceeding that found in tumor.

With regard to this clone: The target antigen is unknown.

J was trimmed by 3 bases and V by 6 bases; bases with no gene match: 3. Germline CDR1 and CDR2: SGHAT and FQNNGV. The CDR3 is 14 amino acids. TCRdb keeps only in-frame clones here, not all; method: immunoSEQ multiplex PCR. The data hold approximately 15,000 clones, with more than 70% observed a single time. This TCR derives from a female donor of 60 years or more with stage I squamous cell lung carcinoma. This specimen was peripheral blood, taken before any cancer treatment. This chain connects TRBV11-2 to TRBJ2-7; 12 bases line up with TRBD2. This chain's CDR3 is CASSLAGGLYEQYF. CDR3 coding DNA: TGTGCCAGCAGTCTAGCGGGAGGGCTCTACGAGCAGTACTTC. Full variable domain (rest looked up from reference TRBV11-2 and TRBJ2-7): EAGVAQSPRYKIIEKRQSVAFWCNPISGHATLYWYQQILGQGPKLLIQFQNNGVVDDSQLPKDRFSAERLKGVDSTLKIQPAKLEDSAVYLCASSLAGGLYEQYFGPGTRLTVT.